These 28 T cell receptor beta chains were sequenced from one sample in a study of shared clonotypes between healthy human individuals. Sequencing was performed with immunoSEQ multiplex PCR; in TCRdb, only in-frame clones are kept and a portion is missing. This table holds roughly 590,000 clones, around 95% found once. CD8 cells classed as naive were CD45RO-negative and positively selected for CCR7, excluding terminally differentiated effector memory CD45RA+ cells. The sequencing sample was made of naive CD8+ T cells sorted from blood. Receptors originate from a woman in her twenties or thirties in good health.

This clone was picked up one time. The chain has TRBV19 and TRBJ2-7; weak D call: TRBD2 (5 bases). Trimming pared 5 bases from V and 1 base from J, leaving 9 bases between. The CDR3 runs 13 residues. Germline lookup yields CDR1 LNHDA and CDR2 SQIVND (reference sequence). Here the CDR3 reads CASSQTISYEQYF. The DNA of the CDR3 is TGTGCCAGTAGTCAGACTATTTCCTACGAGCAGTACTTC.

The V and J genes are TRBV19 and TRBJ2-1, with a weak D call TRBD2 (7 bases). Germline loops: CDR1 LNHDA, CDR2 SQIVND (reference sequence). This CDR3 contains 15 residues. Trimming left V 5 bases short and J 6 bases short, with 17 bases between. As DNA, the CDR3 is TGTGCCAGTAGTGTTTCCGGGGAGGGGGTCAATGAGCAGTTCTTC. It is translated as CASSVSGEGVNEQFF.

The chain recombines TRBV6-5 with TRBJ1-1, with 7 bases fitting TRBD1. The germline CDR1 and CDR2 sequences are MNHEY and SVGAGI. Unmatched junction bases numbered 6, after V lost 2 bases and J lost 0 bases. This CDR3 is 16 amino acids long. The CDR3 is CASSYVQGFMNTEAFF. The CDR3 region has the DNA TGTGCCAGCAGTTACGTACAGGGGTTCATGAACACTGAAGCTTTCTTT.

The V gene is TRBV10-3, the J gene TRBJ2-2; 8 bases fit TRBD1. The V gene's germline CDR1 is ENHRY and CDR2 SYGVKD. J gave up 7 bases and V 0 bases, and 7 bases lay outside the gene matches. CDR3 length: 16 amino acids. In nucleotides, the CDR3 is TGTGCCATCAGTGAGTCCCCCAGGGGGCAAGGCGGGGAGCTGTTTTTT. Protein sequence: CAISESPRGQGGELFF.

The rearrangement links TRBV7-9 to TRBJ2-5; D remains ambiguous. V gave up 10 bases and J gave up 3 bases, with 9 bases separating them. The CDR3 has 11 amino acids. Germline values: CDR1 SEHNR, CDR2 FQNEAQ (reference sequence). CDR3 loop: CATELKETQYF. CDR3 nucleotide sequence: TGTGCCACCGAGCTAAAAGAGACCCAGTACTTC. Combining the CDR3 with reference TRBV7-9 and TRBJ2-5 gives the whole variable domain DTGVSQNPRHKITKRGQNVTFRCDPISEHNRLYWYRQTLGQGPEFLTYFQNEAQLEKSRLLSDRFSAERPKGSFSTLEIQRTEQGDSAMYLCATELKETQYFGPGTRLLVL.

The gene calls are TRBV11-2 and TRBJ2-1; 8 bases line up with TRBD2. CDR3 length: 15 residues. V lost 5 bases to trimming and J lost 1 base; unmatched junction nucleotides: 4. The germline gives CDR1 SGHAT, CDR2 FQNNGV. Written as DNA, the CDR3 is TGTGCCAGCAGCCCTACTAGCGGTTCCTACAATGAGCAGTTCTTC. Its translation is CASSPTSGSYNEQFF.

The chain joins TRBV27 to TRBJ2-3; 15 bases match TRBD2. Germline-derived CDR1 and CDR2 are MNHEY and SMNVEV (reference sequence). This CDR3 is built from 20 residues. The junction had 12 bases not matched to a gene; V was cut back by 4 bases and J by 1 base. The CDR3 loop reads CASSSIGLAGGPYGTDTQYF. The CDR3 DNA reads TGTGCCAGCAGTTCAATAGGACTAGCGGGAGGGCCTTATGGCACAGATACGCAGTATTTT.

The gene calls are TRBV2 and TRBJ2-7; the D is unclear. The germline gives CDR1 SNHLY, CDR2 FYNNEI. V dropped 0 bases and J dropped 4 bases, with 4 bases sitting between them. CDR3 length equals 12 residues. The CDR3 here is CASSEARYEQYF. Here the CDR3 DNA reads TGTGCCAGCAGTGAAGCGCGTTACGAGCAGTACTTC. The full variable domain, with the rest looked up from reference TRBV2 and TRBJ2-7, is EPEVTQTPSHQVTQMGQEVILRCVPISNHLYFYWYRQILGQKVEFLVSFYNNEISEKSEIFDDQFSVERPDGSNFTLKIRSTKLEDSAMYFCASSEARYEQYFGPGTRLTVT.

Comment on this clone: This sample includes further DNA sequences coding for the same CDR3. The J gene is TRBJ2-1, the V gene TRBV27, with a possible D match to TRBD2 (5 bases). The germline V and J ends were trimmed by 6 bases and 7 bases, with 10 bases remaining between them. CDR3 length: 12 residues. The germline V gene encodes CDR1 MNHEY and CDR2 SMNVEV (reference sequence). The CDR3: CASSPGGNEQFF. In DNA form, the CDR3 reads TGTGCCAGCAGCCCAGGAGGAAATGAGCAGTTCTTC.

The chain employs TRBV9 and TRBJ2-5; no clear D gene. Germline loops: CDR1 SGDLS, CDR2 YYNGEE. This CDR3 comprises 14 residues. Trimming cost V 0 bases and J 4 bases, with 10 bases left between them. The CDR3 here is CASSVEWAAETQYF. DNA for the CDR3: TGTGCCAGCAGCGTAGAATGGGCGGCAGAGACCCAGTACTTC.

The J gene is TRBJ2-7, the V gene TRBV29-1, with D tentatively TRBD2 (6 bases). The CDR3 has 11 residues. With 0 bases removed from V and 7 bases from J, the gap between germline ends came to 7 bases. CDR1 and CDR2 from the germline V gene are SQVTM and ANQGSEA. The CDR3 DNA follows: TGCAGCGTTGAAGAGCGGGGAGAGCAGTACTTC. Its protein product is CSVEERGEQYF.

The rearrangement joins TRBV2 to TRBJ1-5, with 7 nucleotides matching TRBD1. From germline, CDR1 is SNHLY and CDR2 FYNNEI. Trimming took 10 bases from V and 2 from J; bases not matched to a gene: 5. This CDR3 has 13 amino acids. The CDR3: CATKDRGNQPQHF. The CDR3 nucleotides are TGTGCCACAAAAGACAGGGGCAATCAGCCCCAGCATTTT.

Written as DNA, the CDR3 is TGTGCCAGCAACCTCGGACAGGTCCACGAGCAGTACTTC. Protein: CASNLGQVHEQYF. The chain joins TRBV28 to TRBJ2-7, with 7 positions matching TRBD1. CDR1 is MDHEN, CDR2 SYDVKM, per germline. The CDR3 sequence is 13 residues long. V lost 7 bases and J lost 5; bases outside the gene matches: 8.

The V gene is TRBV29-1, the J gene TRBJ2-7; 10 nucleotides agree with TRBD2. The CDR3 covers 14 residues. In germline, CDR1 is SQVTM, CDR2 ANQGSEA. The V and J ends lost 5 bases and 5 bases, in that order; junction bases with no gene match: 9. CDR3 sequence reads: CSVTPPSGRDEQYF. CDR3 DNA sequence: TGCAGCGTTACCCCCCCTAGCGGGAGAGACGAGCAGTACTTC.

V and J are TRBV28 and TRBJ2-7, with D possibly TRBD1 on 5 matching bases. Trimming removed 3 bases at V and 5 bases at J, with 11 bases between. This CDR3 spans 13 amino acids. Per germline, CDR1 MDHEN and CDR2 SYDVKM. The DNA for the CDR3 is TGTGCCAGCAGTTTGCGTCAGGGTAACGAGCAGTACTTC. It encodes CASSLRQGNEQYF.

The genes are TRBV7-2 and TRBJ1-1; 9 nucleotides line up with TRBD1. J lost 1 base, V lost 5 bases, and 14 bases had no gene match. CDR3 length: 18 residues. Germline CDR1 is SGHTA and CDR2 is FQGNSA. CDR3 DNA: TGTGCCAGCAGCACCTTGCCGGTGGGACAGGGATCGAACACTGAAGCTTTCTTT. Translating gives CASSTLPVGQGSNTEAFF.

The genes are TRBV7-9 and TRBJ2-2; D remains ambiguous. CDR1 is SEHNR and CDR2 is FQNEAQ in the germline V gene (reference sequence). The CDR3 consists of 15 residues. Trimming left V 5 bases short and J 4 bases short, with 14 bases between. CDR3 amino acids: CASSPPGLFTGELFF. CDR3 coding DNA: TGTGCCAGCAGCCCCCCCGGTCTGTTCACCGGGGAGCTGTTTTTT.

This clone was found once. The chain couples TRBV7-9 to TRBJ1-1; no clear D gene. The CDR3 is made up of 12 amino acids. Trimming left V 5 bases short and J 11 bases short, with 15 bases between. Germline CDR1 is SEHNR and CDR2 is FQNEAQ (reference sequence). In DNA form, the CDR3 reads TGTGCCAGCAGCCTCCCGGGCCCCGGGGCTTTCTTT. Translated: CASSLPGPGAFF.

The CDR3 DNA follows: TGCAGCGTTGAAGGAGCAGGGAACTACAATGAGCAGTTCTTC. Protein: CSVEGAGNYNEQFF. The chain links TRBV29-1 to TRBJ2-1, with a tentative D call TRBD1 (5 bases). The CDR3 is 14 amino acids. The ends were cut back, 1 base at V and 3 bases at J, with 10 bases in the middle. Looked up from germline, CDR1 is SQVTM and CDR2 is ANQGSEA.

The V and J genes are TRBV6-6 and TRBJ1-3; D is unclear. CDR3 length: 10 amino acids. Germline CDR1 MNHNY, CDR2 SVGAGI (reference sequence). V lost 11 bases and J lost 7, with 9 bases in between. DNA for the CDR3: TGTGCCCGACTGCGGAACACCATATATTTT. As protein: CARLRNTIYF.

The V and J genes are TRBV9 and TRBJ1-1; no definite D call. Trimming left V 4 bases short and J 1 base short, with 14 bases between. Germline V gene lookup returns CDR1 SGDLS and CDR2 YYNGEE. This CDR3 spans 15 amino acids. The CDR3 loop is CASSLIPQPNTEAFF. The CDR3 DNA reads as TGTGCCAGCAGCCTTATTCCGCAGCCGAACACTGAAGCTTTCTTT.

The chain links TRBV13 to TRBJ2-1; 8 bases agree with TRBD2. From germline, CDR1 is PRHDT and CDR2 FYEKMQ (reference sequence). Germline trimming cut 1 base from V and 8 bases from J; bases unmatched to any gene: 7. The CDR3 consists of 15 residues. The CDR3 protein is CASSLAGGSQYEQFF. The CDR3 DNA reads TGTGCCAGCAGCTTAGCGGGAGGGTCCCAATATGAGCAGTTCTTC.

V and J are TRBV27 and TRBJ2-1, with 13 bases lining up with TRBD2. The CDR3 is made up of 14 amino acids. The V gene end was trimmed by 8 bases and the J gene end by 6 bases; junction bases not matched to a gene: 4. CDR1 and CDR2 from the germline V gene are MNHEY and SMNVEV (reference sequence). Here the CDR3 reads CASGRLAGGNEQFF. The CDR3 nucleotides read TGTGCCAGCGGAAGACTAGCGGGGGGCAATGAGCAGTTCTTC.

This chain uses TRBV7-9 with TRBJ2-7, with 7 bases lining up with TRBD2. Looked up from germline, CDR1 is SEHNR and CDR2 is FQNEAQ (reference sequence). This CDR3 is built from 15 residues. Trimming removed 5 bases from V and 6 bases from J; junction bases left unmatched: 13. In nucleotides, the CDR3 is TGTGCCAGCAGCCAGAGCCTAGCGGAGGTTTCCGAGCAGTACTTC. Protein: CASSQSLAEVSEQYF. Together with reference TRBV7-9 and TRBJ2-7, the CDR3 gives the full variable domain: DTGVSQNPRHKITKRGQNVTFRCDPISEHNRLYWYRQTLGQGPEFLTYFQNEAQLEKSRLLSDRFSAERPKGSFSTLEIQRTEQGDSAMYLCASSQSLAEVSEQYFGPGTRLTVT.

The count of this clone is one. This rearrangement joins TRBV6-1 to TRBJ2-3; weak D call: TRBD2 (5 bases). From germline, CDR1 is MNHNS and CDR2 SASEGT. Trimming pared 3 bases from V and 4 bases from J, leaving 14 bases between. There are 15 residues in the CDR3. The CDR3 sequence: CASSDKLGAPDTQYF. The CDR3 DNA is TGTGCCAGCAGTGACAAGCTGGGAGCCCCAGATACGCAGTATTTT.

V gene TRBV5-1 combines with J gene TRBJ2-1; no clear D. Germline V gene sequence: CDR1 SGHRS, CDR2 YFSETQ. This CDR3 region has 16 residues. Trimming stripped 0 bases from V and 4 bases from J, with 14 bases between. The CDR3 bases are TGCGCCAGCAGCTTGGATGTCGGAAGACCATACAATGAGCAGTTCTTC. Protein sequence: CASSLDVGRPYNEQFF.

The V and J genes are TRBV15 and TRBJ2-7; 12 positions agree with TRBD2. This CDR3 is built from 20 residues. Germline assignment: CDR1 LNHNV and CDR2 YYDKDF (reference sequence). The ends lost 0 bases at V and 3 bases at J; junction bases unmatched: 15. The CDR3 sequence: CATSREGWSSGRANLYEQYF. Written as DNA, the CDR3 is TGTGCCACCAGCAGAGAAGGGTGGTCTAGCGGGAGGGCCAATCTCTACGAGCAGTACTTC.

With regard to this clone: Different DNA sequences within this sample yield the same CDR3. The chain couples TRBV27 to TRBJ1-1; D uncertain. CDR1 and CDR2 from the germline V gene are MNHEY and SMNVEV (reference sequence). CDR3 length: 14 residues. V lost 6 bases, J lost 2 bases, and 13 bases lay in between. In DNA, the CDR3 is TGTGCCAGCAGCCTTCTAGGCACAAACACTGAAGCTTTCTTT. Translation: CASSLLGTNTEAFF.